Below, 8 T cell receptor beta chains from the same sample are listed, as sequenced in a study of vaccination effects on CD4 cells after COVID-19. Assay: immunoSEQ multiplex PCR; the TCRdb copy retains only in-frame clones and omits some. The sample holds roughly 60,000 clones, roughly 76% seen once. Sequencing in the ViraFEST assay came after antigen-specific CD4+ T cells had been expanded with viral peptide pools, which were used to stimulate PBMC. Isolation of CD4+ T cells took place after about 10 days of culture. Neither prior SARS-CoV-2 infection nor positive nucleocapsid antibodies were present in the vaccine recipients. Their antigens remain unidentified. The material sequenced was CD4+ T cells from PBMCs cultured with SARS-CoV-2 spike peptides, taken before COVID-19 vaccination. The receptors originated from a human donor who received a COVID-19 vaccine.

J is TRBJ1-2 and V is TRBV29-1; TRBD1 matches at 7 bases. Germline assignment: CDR1 SQVTM and CDR2 ANQGSEA. This CDR3 has 12 residues. After removal of 6 bases from V and 5 bases from J, the junction contained 6 bases not matched to a gene. The CDR3 region is CSVDRAEYGYTF. The CDR3 DNA sequence: TGCAGCGTAGACAGGGCAGAATATGGCTACACCTTC. Full variable domain (outside the CDR3, taken from reference TRBV29-1 and TRBJ1-2): SAVISQKPSRDICQRGTSLTIQCQVDSQVTMMFWYRQQPGQSLTLIATANQGSEATYESGFVIDKFPISRPNLTFSTLTVSNMSPEDSSIYLCSVDRAEYGYTFGSGTRLTVV.

This clone has more than one count but fewer than ten. The chain links TRBV28 to TRBJ1-1; 11 bases fit TRBD1. The CDR3 consists of 13 residues. Germline CDR1 is MDHEN and CDR2 is SYDVKM. J lost 11 bases, V lost 7 bases, and 9 bases had no gene match. The DNA of the CDR3 is TGTGCCAGCAAGGATGGGGACAGGGGGAGTGCTTTCTTT. This encodes CASKDGDRGSAFF. The full variable domain, rest sourced from reference TRBV28 and TRBJ1-1, is DVKVTQSSRYLVKRTGEKVFLECVQDMDHENMFWYRQDPGLGLRLIYFSYDVKMKEKGDIPEGYSVSREKKERFSLILESASTNQTSMYLCASKDGDRGSAFFGQGTRLTVV.

The chain links TRBV7-9 to TRBJ1-1; 7 bases agree with TRBD1. Germline V CDR1 and CDR2: SEHNR, FQNEAQ (reference sequence). This CDR3 spans 13 amino acids. Trimming cost V 1 base and J 10 bases; bases outside gene matches: 6. In nucleotides, the CDR3 is TGTGCCAGCAGCTTAGACAGGGGTTGGAGAGCTTTCTTT. Residues: CASSLDRGWRAFF.

This chain joins TRBV29-1 and TRBJ2-3; D gene unclear. Trimming took off 4 bases at V and 8 bases at J, with 19 bases between the two ends. CDR1 and CDR2 from the germline V gene are SQVTM and ANQGSEA. This CDR3 is 14 amino acids long. This CDR3 is CSVAENAIGLTQYF. CDR3 coding DNA: TGCAGCGTTGCAGAAAATGCAATTGGGCTTACGCAGTATTTT.

The chain recombines TRBV11-2 with TRBJ1-4; D is unresolved. The germline V gene has CDR1 SGHAT and CDR2 FQNNGV. CDR3 length: 14 amino acids. V was trimmed by 2 bases and J by 8 bases, leaving 12 bases between them. The CDR3 DNA reads TGTGCCAGCAGCTTATCGGACGGCTCAGAAAAACTGTTTTTT. Encoded protein: CASSLSDGSEKLFF. Supplemented by reference TRBV11-2 and TRBJ1-4, the full variable domain reads EAGVAQSPRYKIIEKRQSVAFWCNPISGHATLYWYQQILGQGPKLLIQFQNNGVVDDSQLPKDRFSAERLKGVDSTLKIQPAKLEDSAVYLCASSLSDGSEKLFFGSGTQLSVL.

The chain carries TRBV9 and TRBJ2-1; no reliable D call. The CDR3 is 13 residues long. Germline CDR1 reads SGDLS; CDR2 reads YYNGEE. V lost 0 bases, J lost 9 bases, and 10 bases lay in between. The DNA of the CDR3 is TGTGCCAGCAGCGTAGCCGGCCGCGTTGAGCAGTTCTTC. Its protein product is CASSVAGRVEQFF.

Details on this clone: A read error may produce the germline difference seen at one junction end. This rearrangement joins TRBV18 to TRBJ1-1, with a weak D call TRBD1 (5 bases). The length of the CDR3 is 13 residues. Germline V gene data show CDR1 as KGHSH and CDR2 as LQKENI. Here the CDR3 DNA reads TGTGCCAGCTCACCCACGGTGCGGGGGACCGAGGAATTT. Its translation is CASSPTVRGTEEF.

The chain joins TRBV6-2 or TRBV6-3 to TRBJ2-5; 10 bases match TRBD1. Per the germline V gene, CDR1 is MNHEY and CDR2 is SVGEGT. The V gene end was trimmed by 0 bases and the J gene end by 4 bases; junction bases not matched to a gene: 5. This CDR3 has 16 residues. The DNA of the CDR3 is TGTGCCAGCAGTTACTCGCGGACAGGGGGGCTAGAGACCCAGTACTTC. Translation gives CASSYSRTGGLETQYF.